Below are 20 T cell receptor beta chains sequenced from a single sample in a study of blood T cell repertoires in COVID-19. Libraries were prepared by immunoSEQ multiplex PCR; TCRdb keeps only in-frame clonotypes and omits some of them. The sample consists of 250,000 or so clones, 65% to 90% of them appearing once. Sequencing was done on a sample of peripheral blood. These receptor sequences come from a man aged 25 to 40 with active or convalescent COVID-19.

The V call is TRBV4-2, the J call TRBJ2-1, with D maybe TRBD2 (5 bases). The CDR3 sequence is 16 residues long. CDR1 is LGHNA, CDR2 YNFKEQ, per germline. V was trimmed by 1 base and J by 9 bases, leaving 19 bases between them. The CDR3 reads CASSQGTTYEGAEQFF. The CDR3 coding sequence is TGTGCCAGCAGCCAAGGCACCACCTACGAGGGAGCTGAGCAGTTCTTC.

This rearrangement joins TRBV11-3 to TRBJ2-3; D uncertain. V was trimmed by 1 base and J by 4 bases, leaving 9 bases between them. CDR3 size: 14 residues. Germline V gene sequence: CDR1 SGHNT, CDR2 YENEEA. This chain's CDR3 is CASSLALTSDTQYF. In DNA, the CDR3 is TGTGCCAGCAGCTTAGCTCTAACTTCAGATACGCAGTATTTT.

This chain joins TRBV10-3 and TRBJ2-3; TRBD2 aligns across 10 bases. The CDR3 has 17 amino acids. Germline CDR1 is ENHRY and CDR2 is SYGVKD. V trimming: 0 bases; J trimming: 6 bases; junction bases outside the gene matches: 9. CDR3 nucleotides: TGTGCCATCAGTGAGTCGGTAGCGGGGGGCCCTGGTGATACGCAGTATTTT. It translates to CAISESVAGGPGDTQYF.

This chain links TRBV7-9 with TRBJ1-1, with a tentative D call TRBD1 (6 bases). This CDR3 is 13 amino acids long. From germline, CDR1 is SEHNR and CDR2 FQNEAQ (reference sequence). The V gene lost 5 bases and the J gene lost 1 base, with 8 bases spanning the gap. This CDR3 is CASSLGQNTEAFF. CDR3 nucleotides: TGTGCCAGCAGCCTGGGACAGAACACTGAAGCTTTCTTT. The entire variable domain, with the rest obtained from reference TRBV7-9 and TRBJ1-1, is as follows: DTGVSQNPRHKITKRGQNVTFRCDPISEHNRLYWYRQTLGQGPEFLTYFQNEAQLEKSRLLSDRFSAERPKGSFSTLEIQRTEQGDSAMYLCASSLGQNTEAFFGQGTRLTVV.

The rearrangement uses TRBV7-2 and TRBJ2-2; 7 bases are a match to TRBD2. Germline lookup yields CDR1 SGHTA and CDR2 FQGNSA. V was pared by 3 bases and J by 4 bases, with 5 bases of the junction left unmatched. The CDR3 runs to 15 residues. The CDR3 reads CASSFLGGSTGELFF. For the CDR3, the DNA is TGTGCCAGCAGCTTCCTCGGGGGGAGCACCGGGGAGCTGTTTTTT.

The DNA for the CDR3 is TGTGCCAGCTCCCTAACAGGGGGCGCAGGGCAGCCCCAGCATTTT. This translates into CASSLTGGAGQPQHF. This chain links TRBV18 with TRBJ1-5; TRBD1 agrees at 9 bases. The CDR3 is 15 residues long. The junction had 10 bases not matched to a gene; V was cut back by 6 bases and J by 7 bases. Germline CDR1 reads KGHSH; CDR2 reads LQKENI.

Only a few counts were recorded for this clone. The chain employs TRBV6-5 and TRBJ2-2; 10 bases map to TRBD2. Germline trimming cut 7 bases from V and 1 base from J; bases unmatched to any gene: 3. CDR1 and CDR2 from the germline V gene are MNHEY and SVGAGI. This CDR3 has 15 residues. The CDR3, as DNA: TGTGCCAGCATTCTAGCGGGGGTGAACACCGGGGAGCTGTTTTTT. This codes for CASILAGVNTGELFF.

The chain carries TRBV27 and TRBJ2-7; 8 bases agree with TRBD1. The CDR3 sequence is 15 residues long. Germline loops: CDR1 MNHEY, CDR2 SMNVEV (reference sequence). V shed 6 bases, J shed 7 bases, and the junction held 14 bases outside the gene matches. In DNA form, the CDR3 reads TGTGCCAGCAGCTCCTCGGACAGGGAGAATCAAGAGCAGTACTTC. It yields the protein CASSSSDRENQEQYF.

This clone was found once. This chain joins TRBV29-1 and TRBJ1-2, with a weak D call TRBD1 (5 bases). V was trimmed by 7 bases and J by 8 bases, leaving 20 bases between them. This CDR3 has 13 amino acids. Germline V gene sequence: CDR1 SQVTM, CDR2 ANQGSEA. CDR3 coding DNA: TGCAGCGCACTCTGGGGGGGGTCCGACGGCTACACCTTC. As protein: CSALWGGSDGYTF.

The chain has TRBV27 and TRBJ1-6, with 8 positions matching TRBD1. Germline V lookup: CDR1 MNHEY, CDR2 SMNVEV (reference sequence). V lost 4 bases and J lost 7; bases outside the gene matches: 9. The CDR3 runs 16 residues. The CDR3 bases are TGTGCCAGCAGTTCAGCCTGGACAGGGCGCAATTCACCCCTCCACTTT. It yields the protein CASSSAWTGRNSPLHF.

This rearrangement joins TRBV14 to TRBJ2-3, with 8 bases aligning to TRBD2. V dropped 4 bases and J dropped 1; count of bases not matched to a gene: 4. Germline values: CDR1 SGHDN, CDR2 FVKESK. The CDR3 consists of 15 residues. DNA for the CDR3: TGTGCCAGCAGCCGGCGGGGGGCGGGCACAGATACGCAGTATTTT. It codes for CASSRRGAGTDTQYF.

The chain employs TRBV2 and TRBJ2-4; unclear D gene. Germline values: CDR1 SNHLY, CDR2 FYNNEI. The CDR3 spans 13 residues. The V end lost 8 bases, the J end lost 7 bases, and 15 bases lay between the germline ends. DNA for the CDR3: TGTGCCAGCTCCGATGCTTATCAGAACATTCAGTACTTC. Amino acid sequence: CASSDAYQNIQYF. Complete variable domain (other parts from reference TRBV2 and TRBJ2-4): EPEVTQTPSHQVTQMGQEVILRCVPISNHLYFYWYRQILGQKVEFLVSFYNNEISEKSEIFDDQFSVERPDGSNFTLKIRSTKLEDSAMYFCASSDAYQNIQYFGAGTRLSVL.

The chain links TRBV7-9 to TRBJ2-7; a weak D match, TRBD2 (6 bases). CDR1 is SEHNR, CDR2 FQNEAQ, per germline (reference sequence). The CDR3 loop spans 15 amino acids. V was pared by 2 bases and J by 1 base, with 12 bases between. The CDR3 bases are TGTGCCAGCAGCTTACTGGGGACTTATTCCTACGAGCAGTACTTC. It translates to CASSLLGTYSYEQYF.

This chain connects TRBV29-1 to TRBJ2-5, with a weak D call TRBD1 (6 bases). The CDR3 contains 14 residues. Germline V gene lookup returns CDR1 SQVTM and CDR2 ANQGSEA. V lost 8 bases and J 0 bases, leaving 16 bases between the germline ends. The CDR3 coding sequence is TGCAGCCAGGGGCCTCGTTGGTACCAAGAGACCCAGTACTTC. Residues: CSQGPRWYQETQYF. Variable domain in full (rest from reference TRBV29-1 and TRBJ2-5): SAVISQKPSRDICQRGTSLTIQCQVDSQVTMMFWYRQQPGQSLTLIATANQGSEATYESGFVIDKFPISRPNLTFSTLTVSNMSPEDSSIYLCSQGPRWYQETQYFGPGTRLLVL.

The chain joins TRBV5-6 to TRBJ2-2; 7 bases map to TRBD1. In germline, CDR1 is SGHDT, CDR2 YYEEEE. The CDR3 covers 14 residues. J gave up 11 bases and V 4 bases, and 11 bases lay outside the gene matches. CDR3 region: CASSVLFKGAELFF. The CDR3 region has the DNA TGTGCCAGCAGCGTCCTTTTTAAGGGGGCAGAGCTGTTTTTT.

J is TRBJ1-5 and V is TRBV6-5; TRBD1 aligns across 9 bases. The CDR3 contains 15 residues. V shed 5 bases and J 3 bases; nucleotides not matched to a gene: 5. Germline V gene data show CDR1 as MNHEY and CDR2 as SVGAGI. This CDR3 reads CASSPRDRDNQPQHF. CDR3 bases: TGTGCCAGCAGTCCCCGGGACAGGGACAATCAGCCCCAGCATTTT.

The V gene is TRBV19, the J gene TRBJ2-3; D is unclear. The CDR3 consists of 14 residues. The ends were cut back, 6 bases at V and 0 bases at J, with 10 bases in the middle. Germline assignment: CDR1 LNHDA and CDR2 SQIVND (reference sequence). Written as DNA, the CDR3 is TGTGCCAGTAGCAATAGCCTGAGCACAGATACGCAGTATTTT. Translated, it gives CASSNSLSTDTQYF.

The V and J genes are TRBV3-1 (or the pseudogene TRBV3-2) and TRBJ1-2; a weak D match, TRBD1 (6 bases). Trimming pared 6 bases from V and 4 bases from J, leaving 12 bases between. The CDR3 runs 13 residues. Germline V gene lookup returns CDR1 LGHDT and CDR2 YNNKEL (reference sequence). CDR3 coding DNA: TGTGCCAGCAGTGGGGGGGCAGGCTATGGCTACACCTTC. Its translation is CASSGGAGYGYTF.

This rearrangement joins TRBV11-2 to TRBJ2-5, with 8 bases matching TRBD1. Germline loops: CDR1 SGHAT, CDR2 FQNNGV. V was pared by 5 bases and J by 5 bases, with 10 bases of the junction left unmatched. The CDR3 is made up of 15 amino acids. The CDR3 DNA reads as TGTGCCAGCAGCACCTGGACAGGGATGGTGGAGACCCAGTACTTC. It encodes CASSTWTGMVETQYF.

This chain links TRBV6-5 with TRBJ1-6, with D possibly matching TRBD1 (6 bases). The V gene lost 8 bases and the J gene lost 9 bases, with 20 bases spanning the gap. CDR3 length: 15 residues. Germline V lookup: CDR1 MNHEY, CDR2 SVGAGI. The CDR3 DNA is TGTGCCAGCGGCCAGAATGGGGGCTGGGGTTCACCCCTCCACTTT. Translating it yields CASGQNGGWGSPLHF.